These T cell receptor beta chains were read from a single sample in a study of cytomegalovirus exposure and HLA in healthy donors. Produced via immunoSEQ multiplex PCR; TCRdb's table is partial and in-frame only. The data show some 120,000 clones, 75% to 85% seen once. Sequenced sample: PBMCs. The receptors stem from a male donor in good health and CMV-seronegative. The CDR3 runs from the conserved cysteine through the conserved F or W. The order of the fields is J gene, V gene, CDR3 protein.

J: TRBJ2-5
V: TRBV11-2
CDR3: CASSSGTSGFQTQYF

J: TRBJ2-1
V: TRBV18
CDR3: CASYGQGGSGEQFF

J: TRBJ1-6
V: TRBV21-1
CDR3: CASSKLGRQGRSYNSPLHF

J: TRBJ1-5
V: TRBV5-1
CDR3: CASSLGTNNQPQHF

J: TRBJ1-1
V: TRBV7-9
CDR3: CSSTTGREDTEAFF

J: TRBJ2-5
V: TRBV5-4
CDR3: CASSLGASGGQETQYF

J: TRBJ1-2
V: TRBV12-5
CDR3: CASGLKTGSYEGYTF

J: TRBJ2-2
V: TRBV9
CDR3: CASSVIGGGPSYTGELFF

J: TRBJ2-5
V: TRBV25-1
CDR3: CASSEYILGETQYF

J: TRBJ2-1
V: TRBV7-2
CDR3: CASSSPTSSYNEQFF

J: TRBJ1-6
V: TRBV7-9
CDR3: CASSLAFGTGRNSPLHF

J: TRBJ2-1
V: TRBV28
CDR3: CASSPRTGPGNEQFF

J: TRBJ2-7
V: TRBV28
CDR3: CASSPSAGPYAEQYF

J: TRBJ2-3
V: TRBV19
CDR3: CASSDGGGVWFPDTQYF

J: TRBJ1-1
V: TRBV7-9
CDR3: CASSYGTGEAFF

J: TRBJ2-3
V: TRBV2
CDR3: CASSETSSGRGPDTQYF

J: TRBJ2-7
V: TRBV5-1
CDR3: CASSFGGGGTYEQYF

J: TRBJ2-2
V: TRBV5-1
CDR3: CASSKDRNTGELFF

J: TRBJ2-7
V: TRBV27
CDR3: CASSSLPGTGSYEQYF

J: TRBJ1-1
V: TRBV6-1
CDR3: CASSEDRVNTEAFF

J: TRBJ2-3
V: TRBV28
CDR3: CASNQGDRGTDTQYF

J: TRBJ2-7
V: TRBV4-3
CDR3: CASSQAHGGAGPYEQYF

J: TRBJ2-7
V: TRBV10-2
CDR3: CASSEPSGTVIYEQYF

J: TRBJ2-3
V: TRBV9
CDR3: CASSVDRGDTQYF

J: TRBJ2-5
V: TRBV5-4
CDR3: CASHKSAGGQETQYF

J: TRBJ1-2
V: TRBV4-1
CDR3: CASSQVVRRNNYGYTF

J: TRBJ2-1
V: TRBV5-1
CDR3: CASSYSGVNEQFF

J: TRBJ1-1
V: TRBV30
CDR3: CAWDSTGLGTEAFF

J: TRBJ2-2
V: TRBV4-1
CDR3: CASRMAGGPGELFF

J: TRBJ1-3
V: TRBV30
CDR3: CAWISGYGNTIYF

J: TRBJ2-1
V: TRBV28
CDR3: CASSLLAGGRSYNEQFF

J: TRBJ2-7
V: TRBV7-9
CDR3: CSSSQSDSRGRRYEQYF

J: TRBJ2-3
V: TRBV27
CDR3: CASSIETSGPRDTQYF

J: TRBJ2-2
V: TRBV6-1
CDR3: CATPTGWDTGELFF

J: TRBJ1-4
V: TRBV29-1
CDR3: CSVPNEGGNEKLFF

J: TRBJ2-1
V: TRBV5-4
CDR3: CASSQGTSGRWDEQFF

J: TRBJ2-1
V: TRBV6-5
CDR3: CASRWLAGDKQFF

J: TRBJ2-2
V: TRBV6-6
CDR3: CASSPGQGAGTGELFF